The 2 T cell receptor beta chains below were found in one sample sequenced in a study of CD8 T cells in Susac syndrome. RNA amounts of roughly 0.45 to 1 ug underwent reverse transcription with random hexamers. TCRdb used MiXCR to reprocess the immunoSEQ multiplex PCR reads, holding one entry per CDR3 protein. The table includes around 190,000 distinct CDR3 sequences, approximately 94% detected once. The sequenced material came from CD4+ T cells from PBMCs. These receptors all come from a human donor in good health.

This chain uses TRBV15 with TRBJ2-3; D is perhaps TRBD2 (5 bases). The CDR3 sequence is 13 residues long. V dropped 5 bases and J dropped 6 bases, with 12 bases sitting between them. Germline V CDR1 and CDR2: LNHNV, YYDKDF (reference sequence). The chain's CDR3 is CATSLPRRDTQYF. The CDR3 DNA is TGTGCCACCAGCCTGCCTAGGAGGGATACGCAGTATTTT.

The J gene is TRBJ2-2, the V gene TRBV7-3; 9 bases agree with TRBD2. Losses at the gene ends were 2 bases for V and 4 bases for J; bases not matched to a gene: 5. CDR1 SGHTA and CDR2 FQGTGA come from the germline V gene. This CDR3 is 16 amino acids long. CDR3 DNA sequence: TGTGCCAGCAGCTTAGCGACTAGCGGATCCACCGGGGAGCTGTTTTTT. Protein sequence: CASSLATSGSTGELFF.